The sequence of this T cell receptor (beta chain) was determined in a study of cytotoxic CD8 clonotypes in ibrutinib-treated CLL. Study information: Overall, some 24 responses were partial and 2 complete; following median approximately 73 months, around 15 patients stayed remitted and about twelve progressed. Mean per-sample yields comprised roughly 280,000 productive templates and roughly 86,000 productive rearrangements. Findings and limits, study-wide: Sustained-remission and progressing patients diverged in sampling times. A rise in clonality was seen at ibrutinib response, and a fall back toward baseline was seen at progression.

Clones were sequenced by immunoSEQ multiplex PCR, and TCRdb holds only the in-frame ones, with some missing. The sample holds about 140,000 clones, 60% to 85% seen once. On this clone itself: What it binds is unknown.

The germline gives CDR1 LGHNT, CDR2 FRNRAP. The length of the CDR3 is 12 residues. V lost 5 bases to trimming and J lost 9 bases, with 11 bases between them. The rearrangement uses TRBV12-5 and TRBJ2-1; TRBD1 is a possible D gene (7 bases). Sequenced material: PBMCs, taken after 12 months of ibrutinib treatment. The TCR originated in a human donor with chronic lymphocytic leukemia. This chain's CDR3 is CASGAGGFEQFF. The CDR3 DNA sequence: TGTGCTAGTGGTGCAGGGGGGTTTGAGCAGTTCTTC.